This T cell receptor (beta chain) was profiled in a study of regulatory T cells in long-lasting Graves disease (dated by TCRdb to the early 2020s). General notes on the study: Patients with newly diagnosed Graves' disease had been on antithyroid drugs for under 3 months. This study used TCR sequencing and RNA sequencing of peripheral blood to compare persistent Graves' disease patients against newly diagnosed Graves' disease patients. The study took place in China and was registered as a clinical trial. A total of around 35 samples underwent TCR sequencing, from roughly 13 patients with persistent Graves' disease and roughly 20 patients with newly diagnosed Graves' disease.

The sample's time point label, in plain terms: newly diagnosed GD, antithyroid drugs for less than 3 months. For both TCR sequencing and RNA sequencing, RNA was extracted from PBMCs in TRIzol. The diagnosis of Graves' disease followed American Thyroid Association guidelines. Patients were recruited from an endocrinology department in Xi'an, China. Each patient gave around 9 milliliters of peripheral blood, collected in an EDTA anticoagulant tube. Ficoll Paque Plus density gradient separation was used to isolate PBMCs, and no additional T cell sorting was done. An Agilent 2100 Bioanalyzer and agarose gel were used to assess RNA quality, and a NanoDrop 2000 was used to measure RNA concentration. What the study reported, not specific to this receptor: Only peripheral blood was studied, because thyroid tissue, the primary lesion, was inaccessible. More public clonotypes were shared among persistent patients (under 3,000) than among newly diagnosed patients (966). Lower TCR Shannon entropy and fewer highly expanded clones were observed in persistent Graves' disease patients than in newly diagnosed patients, which suggested clonal expansion. Sequencing and analysis were restricted to the TCR beta chain. As a limitation, the authors acknowledged that the small sample size may reduce accuracy. TRBV28, TRBJ1-2 and TRBJ2-5 were preferentially used in persistent disease, while TRBV20-1 and TRBJ2-1 were favored in newly diagnosed disease.

V is pared back by 1 base and J by 13 bases, with 8 bases lying between the germline termini. The germline V gene yields MDHEN for CDR1 and SYDVKM for CDR2. The CDR3 holds 11 amino acids from the cysteine to the phenylalanine. This entry keeps only the CDR3 DNA: 33 bases, framed from base 1. In regard to this clonotype: Its binding antigen is unknown. No base quality information exists; no much larger clone differs at one position.

Libraries came from multiplex PCR. Sequenced using an Illumina HiSeq 4000. CDR3 regions were amplified by Arm-PCR with iRepertoire HTBI primers to construct TCR beta libraries. Before sequencing, the PCR products underwent gel purification. The authors' pipeline ran thus. Across samples, approximately 68 TRBV and 14 TRBJ segments were identified and used for gene usage analysis of CDR3 amino acid clonotypes. COPE and FqMerger were used to merge the filtered high-quality paired reads into contigs. BLAST was used to align contigs to IMGT TRBV, TRBD and TRBJ reference genes, with CDR3 defined following IMGT. Highly expanded clones were defined as clonotypes with a frequency above 0.1%. Repertoire diversity was measured by Shannon entropy, and V-J evenness by the Gini coefficient. A clonotype found in more than one individual was treated as public. Using fastp at Q25 and MiXCR, TCRdb reprocessed the public reads and kept productive beta chains. Here each entry gathers all rows of one CDR3 protein and keeps the most common genes and DNA. TCRdb assigned the V and J calls; the authors' analysis was not used. This sample gives about 620,000 distinct CDR3 sequences in total; roughly 15% of them show up just once. 15% to 20% of the sample is held by the ten biggest clonotypes.

These same data were also listed under a study on T cells in Graves' hyperthyroidism and ophthalmopathy. The second study's authors report: Stable Graves' hyperthyroidism was defined as the absence of progression to ophthalmopathy over 18 months of follow-up. Hyperthyroidism patients were newly diagnosed, had a disease duration of under 2 months, and were aged 18 to 65 years. Any patient with an uncontrolled infection, another autoimmune disease, pregnancy or lactation was excluded. Clinical symptoms, serum thyroxine and TRAb, thyroid ultrasound, and orbital computed tomography formed the basis for the diagnoses. For the first round of RT-PCR on the TCR CDR3, the HTBI primer set was used together with the Qiagen OneStep RT-PCR kit. Most expanded thyroid clonotypes (frequency above 0.001) were also found in blood, which suggests that blood repertoires may mirror thyroid immune responses. A model built on a 13 V-J signature distinguished ophthalmopathy from stable hyperthyroidism, reaching 87.88% sensitivity and 81% to 83% specificity in cross-validation and 80%/75% in testing. In validation, the model predicted progression to ophthalmopathy a median of roughly 6.2 months before onset, with about 71% sensitivity and 72.22% specificity. TCR V-J signatures able to tell the groups apart were searched for in a discovery cohort of 90 to 100 patients, of whom around 43 had Graves' ophthalmopathy and some 60 had stable Graves' hyperthyroidism. Prospective prediction of ophthalmopathy was tested in an independent validation cohort of about 19 hyperthyroidism patients and 15 to 17 patients who later progressed to ophthalmopathy. The roughly 100 discovery patients were randomly divided into training and test sets at a 7:3 ratio. In addition, the study compared T-cell repertoires in thyroid tissue and in blood from six Graves' hyperthyroidism patients. After blood sampling, hyperthyroidism patients were treated with methimazole at a starting dose of 30 mg daily, and ophthalmopathy patients were treated with high-dose intravenous methylprednisolone. A second multiplex PCR round built the libraries, followed by size selection and purification. Sequencing of the libraries was done on an Illumina HiSeq2000 using paired-end 100 bp reads. SOAPnuke was used to process the raw data, removing reads that contained adapters or uncalled bases, had a mean Phred below 15, or lacked an exact match to the constant primer or identifier. COPE v1.2.5 was used to merge the high-quality paired reads, and each unique nucleotide sequence was defined as a clonotype. MiTCR v1.1 was used to align clonotypes to the IMGT TRBV, TRBD and TRBJ reference segments. Only V-J combinations with frequency above 0.0001, covering about 99% of repertoires, were analysed. A TCS score was defined as the ratio of F50 (clonal expansion) to E x V (chaos), with BLOSUM62-based TCRdist applied between CDR3 peptides within each V-J. Welch's t-statistics and random forest reduced 514 V-J features to 13, which were used in a naive Bayes classifier (R e1071). Sample size was not statistically predetermined, and blinding of investigators to group allocation was not performed. The paper reports TCR Vbeta CDR3 sequencing of approximately 130 peripheral blood samples: 43 ophthalmopathy, under 85 hyperthyroidism and around 17 progressor patients.

Recombination connected TRBV28 to TRBJ2-1; the D gene is not confidently resolved. The origin of this receptor is a woman younger than 45 with Graves disease. Donor details come from another sample of the same person, matched by shared clones. The starting material was peripheral blood mononuclear cells (PBMCs), obtained at new diagnosis, from a patient treated with antithyroid drugs. The DNA sequence follows: TGTGCCAGCAGTTTATTTGACCGCCAGTTCTTC. This is translated as CASSLFDRQFF.